This T cell receptor (beta chain) was identified in a study of early T cells in non-severe SARS-CoV-2 infection. Turning to the study itself: Chains from this unsorted whole-blood bulk RNA could not be paired. Study findings and constraints: Missing private and CD4 specificities, VDJdb matching favored anti-spike CD8 responses.

V dropped 4 bases and J dropped 2; count of bases not matched to a gene: 7. Germline CDR1 and CDR2: SGHDN and FVKESK. The CDR3 consists of 17 residues. This clonotype came up a few times. Its specificity is not known. TCRdb recomputed calls from the 5' RACE reads with MiXCR, one row per CDR3 protein. The sample consists of about 76,000 distinct CDR3 sequences, 15% of them appearing once. The sample comprised whole blood. J is TRBJ2-5 and V is TRBV14, with TRBD2 matching 13 bases. This sequence was found in an adult who was a healthcare worker with PCR-confirmed SARS-CoV-2 infection or an uninfected control (not recorded which). CDR3 DNA sequence: TGTGCCAGCAGCCTACGCGGGGGACTAGCGGGGCAAGAGACCCAGTACTTC. Translation gives CASSLRGGLAGQETQYF.